The 28 T cell receptor beta chains presented below share a single source sample, sequenced in a study of T cells in Graves' hyperthyroidism and ophthalmopathy. The source material, RNA transcripts, was used to amplify TCR beta CDR3 regions. The HTBI primer set was used in a first-round RT-PCR of the TCR CDR3. TCRdb re-analysed the multiplex PCR reads in MiXCR, keeping a single row per CDR3 protein. The sample has approximately 530,000 distinct CDR3 sequences; roughly a sixth are singletons. The sequencing sample was made of blood. These receptors came from a young woman with Graves' hyperthyroidism.

This clonotype was observed many times. This chain connects TRBV28 to TRBJ2-7, with D perhaps TRBD2 (7 bases). Germline values: CDR1 MDHEN, CDR2 SYDVKM. Between the trimmed V and J ends, which lost 4 bases and 1 base, there was a span of 14 bases. The CDR3 runs to 15 residues. In nucleotides, the CDR3 is TGTGCCAGCAGTTCCGGGGAGGGGGTATCCTACGAGCAGTACTTC. Translation: CASSSGEGVSYEQYF.

This clonotype appeared many times. V gene TRBV5-1 combines with J gene TRBJ2-1; 7 bases agree with TRBD1. Germline V gives CDR1 SGHRS, CDR2 YFSETQ. V lost 0 bases, J lost 4 bases, and 4 bases stayed unmatched. The CDR3 is made up of 15 amino acids. The DNA of the CDR3 is TGCGCCAGCAGCTTGGCCGGGACAGCGTACAATGAGCAGTTCTTC. It yields the protein CASSLAGTAYNEQFF.

This clonotype came up a few times. This chain links TRBV19 with TRBJ2-1; 10 nucleotides match TRBD2. With V trimmed by 6 bases and J by 3 bases, 8 bases remained unmatched. Germline-derived CDR1 and CDR2 are LNHDA and SQIVND (reference sequence). There are 16 residues in the CDR3. The CDR3 sequence: CASSHGLAVYYNEQFF. The CDR3 DNA follows: TGTGCCAGTAGCCATGGACTAGCGGTCTACTACAATGAGCAGTTCTTC.

This clonotype was counted between two and nine times. The genes are TRBV20-1 and TRBJ2-2, with TRBD2 matching over 11 bases. CDR3 length: 14 residues. Germline loops: CDR1 DFQATT, CDR2 SNEGSKA (reference sequence). J gave up 1 base and V 7 bases, and 2 bases lay outside the gene matches. Here the CDR3 reads CSEGTSGNTGELFF. Written as DNA, the CDR3 is TGCAGTGAAGGGACTAGCGGGAACACCGGGGAGCTGTTTTTT.

The chain has TRBV19 and TRBJ2-6; D remains ambiguous. In germline, CDR1 is LNHDA, CDR2 SQIVND (reference sequence). The V end lost 7 bases, the J end lost 0 bases, and 10 bases lay between the germline ends. The CDR3 is 15 amino acids. CDR3 in amino acids: CASTLGYSGANVLTF. In DNA form, the CDR3 reads TGTGCCAGTACGTTGGGCTACTCTGGGGCCAACGTCCTGACTTTC.

A remark on this clonotype: A read error may be the cause here, since a much bigger clone is one base away. The CDR3 DNA reads TGTGCCAGCAGCTTAGTGTCTAGCGGGGACACAGATACGCAGTATTTT. This gives the protein CASSLVSSGDTDTQYF. The chain couples TRBV7-2 to TRBJ2-3, with 9 bases matching TRBD2. This CDR3 spans 16 amino acids. V lost 1 base, J lost 2 bases, and 4 bases stayed unmatched. Germline V gene sequence: CDR1 SGHTA, CDR2 FQGNSA.

In DNA, the CDR3 is TGTGCCAGCAGCGAATACCACAGGGGGCCAATCTATAGCAATCAGCCCCAGCATTTT. It codes for CASSEYHRGPIYSNQPQHF. The genes are TRBV6-1 and TRBJ1-5, with 9 bases identical to TRBD1. CDR3 size: 19 residues. Trimming at V came to 6 bases and at J to 0 bases, leaving 15 bases not matched to a gene. Germline CDR1 reads MNHNS; CDR2 reads SASEGT.

The rearrangement links TRBV4-1 to TRBJ2-1; D is uncertain. The CDR3 is 13 residues long. Germline CDR1 MGHRA, CDR2 YSYEKL. Deletions cut 0 bases from V and 7 bases from J, with 7 bases between. CDR3 in amino acids: CASSQDLPNEQFF. The CDR3 bases are TGCGCCAGCAGCCAAGATTTACCAAATGAGCAGTTCTTC.

This clonotype showed up many times. The genes are TRBV20-1 and TRBJ2-1, with 13 bases lining up with TRBD2. Losses at the gene ends were 0 bases for V and 9 bases for J; bases not matched to a gene: 8. Germline V gene sequence: CDR1 DFQATT, CDR2 SNEGSKA (reference sequence). This CDR3 spans 16 amino acids. The DNA of the CDR3 is TGCAGTGCTAGAGATGGGACTAGCGGGATGCCTGGTGAGCAGTTCTTC. The encoded protein is CSARDGTSGMPGEQFF.

This clonotype was observed at least ten times. The chain joins TRBV7-2 to TRBJ2-5; D not resolved. Trimming pared 0 bases from V and 4 bases from J, leaving 9 bases between. This CDR3 region has 14 residues. Per germline, CDR1 SGHTA and CDR2 FQGNSA. The CDR3 spells CASSLAYDSETQYF. Here the CDR3 DNA reads TGTGCCAGCAGCTTAGCCTACGACTCAGAGACCCAGTACTTC. The complete variable domain, with remaining parts taken from reference TRBV7-2 and TRBJ2-5, reads GAGVSQSPSNKVTEKGKDVELRCDPISGHTALYWYRQSLGQGLEFLIYFQGNSAPDKSGLPSDRFSAERTGGSVSTLTIQRTQQEDSAVYLCASSLAYDSETQYFGPGTRLLVL.

The chain links TRBV7-2 to TRBJ2-2; D is undetermined. In germline, CDR1 is SGHTA, CDR2 FQGNSA. Trimming removed 6 bases at V and 1 base at J, with 12 bases between. This CDR3 comprises 15 residues. CDR3 in DNA: TGTGCCAGCAGTCACAACGGGTTGAACACCGGGGAGCTGTTTTTT. Translated, it gives CASSHNGLNTGELFF.

This clonotype has at least ten counts. This chain connects TRBV6-1 to TRBJ1-5; maybe TRBD1 (6 bases). The CDR3 has 17 amino acids. Germline V CDR1 and CDR2: MNHNS, SASEGT. The V gene lost 4 bases and the J gene lost 0 bases, with 16 bases spanning the gap. The CDR3 DNA follows: TGTGCCAGCAGTGCGACAACGGGGACAAATAGCAATCAGCCCCAGCATTTT. It yields the protein CASSATTGTNSNQPQHF.

This clonotype was counted many times. The V gene is TRBV10-1, the J gene TRBJ1-6, with 10 bases identical to TRBD1. V was pared by 4 bases and J by 9 bases, with 3 bases of the junction left unmatched. Germline V gene lookup returns CDR1 WNHNN and CDR2 SYGVQD (reference sequence). This CDR3 has 14 residues. In nucleotides, the CDR3 is TGCGCCAGCAGTGCGACAGGGGGCGGTTCACCCCTCCACTTT. Residues: CASSATGGGSPLHF.

This rearrangement joins TRBV4-3 to TRBJ1-1; weak D call: TRBD1 (5 bases). The CDR3 loop spans 14 amino acids. Between the trimmed V and J ends, which lost 5 bases and 5 bases, there was a span of 15 bases. Germline lookup yields CDR1 LGHNA and CDR2 YSLEER. The CDR3 DNA reads as TGCGCCAGCAGCACACAGGCTAAAAGGACTGAAGCTTTCTTT. It is translated as CASSTQAKRTEAFF.

The gene calls are TRBV3-1 and TRBJ2-5; perhaps TRBD2 as D (7 bases). CDR3 size: 15 residues. V gave up 0 bases and J gave up 1 base, with 9 bases separating them. The germline CDR1 and CDR2 sequences are LGHDT and YNNKEL (reference sequence). The CDR3 loop reads CASSQDGGPQETQYF. The CDR3 DNA follows: TGTGCCAGCAGCCAAGACGGGGGGCCCCAAGAGACCCAGTACTTC.

This clonotype has ten or more counts. This chain links TRBV2 with TRBJ2-5; 8 nucleotides agree with TRBD2. Looked up from germline, CDR1 is SNHLY and CDR2 is FYNNEI. V lost 2 bases and J lost 7; bases outside the gene matches: 9. This CDR3 has 15 amino acids. The CDR3 region is CASSELGGGTGTQYF. The CDR3 DNA sequence: TGTGCCAGCAGTGAATTGGGCGGGGGGACGGGGACCCAGTACTTC.

This clonotype was seen ten or more times. The rearrangement uses TRBV20-1 and TRBJ2-1, with D possibly TRBD1 on 6 matching bases. From germline, CDR1 is DFQATT and CDR2 SNEGSKA (reference sequence). This CDR3 is built from 14 residues. The V end lost 1 base, the J end lost 7 bases, and 14 bases lay between the germline ends. CDR3 sequence reads: CSARGGHAANEQFF. CDR3 nucleotides: TGCAGTGCTAGAGGGGGGCACGCAGCAAATGAGCAGTTCTTC.

The J gene is TRBJ2-5, the V gene TRBV19; TRBD2 matches at 7 bases. V shed 1 base, J shed 2 bases, and the junction held 4 bases outside the gene matches. The germline V gene encodes CDR1 LNHDA and CDR2 SQIVND (reference sequence). The length of the CDR3 is 15 residues. CDR3 region: CASSIALGGQETQYF. In DNA form, the CDR3 reads TGTGCCAGTAGTATAGCCCTCGGGGGGCAAGAGACCCAGTACTTC.

The rearrangement joins TRBV6-1 to TRBJ2-7, with D perhaps TRBD1 (5 bases). Trimming shortened V by 7 bases and J by 4 bases, and 8 bases separated the two germline ends. The germline gives CDR1 MNHNS, CDR2 SASEGT. The CDR3 has 11 residues. CDR3 sequence reads: CASKTEYEQYF. The CDR3 DNA follows: TGTGCCAGCAAGACAGAATACGAGCAGTACTTC.

This clonotype was seen ten or more times. V gene TRBV18 combines with J gene TRBJ2-1; 13 bases align to TRBD2. CDR3 length: 18 residues. Germline V gene sequence: CDR1 KGHSH, CDR2 LQKENI. The trim removed 2 bases at V and 6 bases at J, leaving 10 bases unmatched. The CDR3 sequence is CASSPNTRTSGSGNEQFF. CDR3 nucleotide sequence: TGTGCCAGCTCACCAAACACTAGGACTAGCGGGAGTGGCAATGAGCAGTTCTTC.

This chain uses TRBV2 with TRBJ2-4; TRBD1 agrees at 12 bases. CDR1 is SNHLY, CDR2 FYNNEI, per germline. The CDR3 consists of 15 residues. The V segment lost 7 bases and the J segment 6 bases; nucleotides outside the gene matches: 7. The CDR3 sequence is CASKGTGGARNIQYF. The CDR3 coding sequence is TGTGCCAGCAAGGGGACAGGGGGCGCGAGAAACATTCAGTACTTC.

This clonotype was seen many times. This chain links TRBV20-1 with TRBJ2-7, with D possibly being TRBD2 (7 bases). CDR1 DFQATT and CDR2 SNEGSKA come from the germline V gene (reference sequence). V lost 5 bases, J lost 4 bases, and 12 bases lay in between. There are 12 residues in the CDR3. The CDR3 is CSAEGGEYEQYF. As DNA, the CDR3 is TGCAGTGCTGAGGGGGGGGAATACGAGCAGTACTTC.

The rearrangement joins TRBV20-1 to TRBJ2-1; D perhaps matches TRBD2 (7 bases). Between the trimmed V and J ends, which lost 2 bases and 3 bases, there was a span of 29 bases. Germline values: CDR1 DFQATT, CDR2 SNEGSKA (reference sequence). CDR3 length: 20 amino acids. The CDR3 region is CSARPTRTGGRGAHYNEQFF. The CDR3 DNA follows: TGCAGTGCTAGACCTACCAGGACGGGGGGCCGGGGGGCCCACTACAATGAGCAGTTCTTC.

This clonotype was observed at least ten times. This sequence joins TRBV2 and TRBJ1-2; a weak D match, TRBD1 (6 bases). Germline V gene sequence: CDR1 SNHLY, CDR2 FYNNEI. This CDR3 has 11 residues. V was trimmed by 6 bases and J by 9 bases, leaving 11 bases between them. CDR3 amino acids: CASSYRDSYTF. CDR3 nucleotides: TGTGCCAGCAGCTACAGGGATAGCTACACCTTC.

This clonotype occurred a few times. This rearrangement joins TRBV29-1 to TRBJ1-1; 8 bases are shared with TRBD1. V was pared by 4 bases and J by 1 base, with 5 bases of the junction left unmatched. The CDR3 extends over 14 amino acids. Germline CDR1 SQVTM, CDR2 ANQGSEA. The CDR3 sequence is CSVARGTGNTEAFF. The CDR3 region has the DNA TGCAGCGTTGCCCGAGGGACAGGGAACACTGAAGCTTTCTTT.

This clonotype was seen a few times. This chain joins TRBV7-9 and TRBJ1-5; TRBD1 is a possible D gene (6 bases). Germline assignment: CDR1 SEHNR and CDR2 FQNEAQ (reference sequence). The CDR3 consists of 20 residues. V was clipped by 2 bases and J by 0 bases, with 23 bases between them. The CDR3 DNA is TGTGCCAGCAGCTTAAGTTCTAATGACAGGACAGCCTATAGCAATCAGCCCCAGCATTTT. Protein product: CASSLSSNDRTAYSNQPQHF.

This clonotype came up a few times. V gene TRBV10-3 combines with J gene TRBJ2-6; TRBD1 agrees at 7 bases. CDR3 length: 15 residues. Germline V gene lookup returns CDR1 ENHRY and CDR2 SYGVKD. Unmatched junction bases numbered 4, after V lost 6 bases and J lost 2 bases. The CDR3: CAISRTGAGANVLTF. The CDR3 DNA reads as TGTGCCATCAGCAGAACAGGGGCTGGGGCCAACGTCCTGACTTTC.

This clonotype has just a few counts. V and J are TRBV29-1 and TRBJ1-1, with 9 bases fitting TRBD1. Germline values: CDR1 SQVTM, CDR2 ANQGSEA. The ends lost 4 bases at V and 7 bases at J; junction bases unmatched: 13. This CDR3 has 15 residues. CDR3 amino acids: CSVVGTGIRVIEAFF. CDR3 nucleotides: TGCAGCGTTGTTGGGACAGGGATTCGAGTTATTGAAGCTTTCTTT.